Reported below is one T cell receptor (beta chain). This sample is drawn from a study of control samples from healthy donors and cancer patients. The V gene lost 0 bases and the J gene lost 3 bases, with 9 bases spanning the gap. The CDR3 consists of 15 residues. Looked up from germline, CDR1 is LGHNA and CDR2 is YSLEER. TCRdb keeps only in-frame clones here, not all; method: immunoSEQ multiplex PCR. The repertoire table contains fewer than 200,000 clones. The sequence came from a woman aged 30 to 39 in good health. The sample taken for sequencing was blood. This rearrangement joins TRBV4-3 to TRBJ2-1, with D tentatively TRBD1 (6 bases). CDR3 in DNA: TGCGCCAGCAGCCAAGACAGGGACATCTACAATGAGCAGTTCTTC. As protein: CASSQDRDIYNEQFF.